The clone carrying this T cell receptor (beta chain) was recorded at least ten times. Antigen unknown. The data derive from a study of Graves' ophthalmopathy and Graves' hyperthyroidism. Moderate-to-severe activity, CAS ≥3, NOSPECS ≥4 and a duration under 3 months were seen in donors with ophthalmopathy. Patients were diagnosed from clinical symptoms, serum thyroxine, TRAb, thyroid ultrasound and orbital computed tomography. Amplification from RNA transcripts yielded the TCR beta CDR3 regions. Second-round multiplex PCR came after a first-round RT-PCR that employed HTBI primers. A single record per CDR3 protein comes from TCRdb applying MiXCR to the multiplex PCR reads. This sample has approximately 500,000 distinct CDR3 sequences, with approximately 15% found just once. Findings and caveats of the study: Prediction of ophthalmopathy progression reached about 71% sensitivity and approximately 74% specificity.

The V end lost 6 bases, the J end lost 2 bases, and 14 bases lay between the germline ends. The CDR3 runs 15 residues. CDR1 is SGHRS, CDR2 YFSETQ, per germline. The sample consisted of blood. This receptor was obtained from a woman in her thirties with Graves' ophthalmopathy. The V call is TRBV5-1, the J call TRBJ2-2, with TRBD1 as a possible D gene (6 bases). The CDR3 loop reads CASTGAAYNTGELFF. For the CDR3, the DNA is TGCGCCAGCACAGGGGCGGCCTACAACACCGGGGAGCTGTTTTTT.